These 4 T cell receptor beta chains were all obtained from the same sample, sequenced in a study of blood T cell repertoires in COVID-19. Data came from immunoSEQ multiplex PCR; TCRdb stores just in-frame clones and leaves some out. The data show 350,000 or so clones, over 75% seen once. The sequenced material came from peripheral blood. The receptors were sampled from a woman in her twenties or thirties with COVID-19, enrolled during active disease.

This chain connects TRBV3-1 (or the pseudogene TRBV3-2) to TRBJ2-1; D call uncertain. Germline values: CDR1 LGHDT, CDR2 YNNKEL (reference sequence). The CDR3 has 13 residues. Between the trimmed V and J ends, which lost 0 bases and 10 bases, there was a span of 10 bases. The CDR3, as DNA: TGTGCCAGCAGCCAAGAGAGAGCTCGCGAGCAGTTCTTC. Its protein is CASSQERAREQFF.

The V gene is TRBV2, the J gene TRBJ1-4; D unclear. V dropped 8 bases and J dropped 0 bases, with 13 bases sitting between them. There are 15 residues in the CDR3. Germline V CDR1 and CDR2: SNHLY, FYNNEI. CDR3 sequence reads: CASSVLLSTNEKLFF. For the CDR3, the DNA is TGTGCCAGCTCTGTTCTGCTATCAACTAATGAAAAACTGTTTTTT.

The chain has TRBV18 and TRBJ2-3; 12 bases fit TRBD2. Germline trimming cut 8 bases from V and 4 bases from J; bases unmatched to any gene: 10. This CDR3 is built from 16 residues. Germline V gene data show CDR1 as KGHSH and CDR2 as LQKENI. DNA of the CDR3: TGTGCCAGCGCAGGACTAGCGGGGATATTGGCAGATACGCAGTATTTT. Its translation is CASAGLAGILADTQYF.

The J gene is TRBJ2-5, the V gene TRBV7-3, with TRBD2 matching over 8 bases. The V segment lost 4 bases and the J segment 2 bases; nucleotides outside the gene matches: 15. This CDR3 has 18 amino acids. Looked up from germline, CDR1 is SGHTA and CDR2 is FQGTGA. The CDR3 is CASSSIPGGPRGQETQYF. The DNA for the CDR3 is TGTGCCAGCAGCTCCATCCCGGGAGGGCCTCGGGGGCAAGAGACCCAGTACTTC.